This entry lists 18 T cell receptor beta chains sequenced from one sample in a study of HIV-infected patients and healthy controls. cDNA was made from approximately 500 ng RNA using alpha and beta constant primers. Separate chain-specific third strand synthesis with multiplexing indices produced the alpha and beta libraries. MiXCR was run by TCRdb on the 5' RACE reads, yielding one entry per CDR3 protein. The sample yields about 8,300 distinct CDR3 sequences, 9% to 10% seen once. The repertoire came from unfractionated whole blood and reflected all unsorted peripheral T cells. The material was blood, obtained before antiretroviral therapy. The receptors derive from an adult with HIV infection.

This clonotype turned up a few times. The V call is TRBV6-6, the J call TRBJ1-1, with D possibly being TRBD1 (6 bases). The CDR3 contains 17 residues. V was pared by 3 bases and J by 1 base, with 18 bases between. The germline V gene has CDR1 MNHNY and CDR2 SVGAGI (reference sequence). CDR3 bases: TGTGCCAGCAGTTATGACATCGGGGGCGGTGGGAACACTGAAGCTTTCTTT. Amino acid sequence: CASSYDIGGGGNTEAFF.

This clonotype was seen ten or more times. The V and J genes are TRBV5-1 and TRBJ2-2, with D perhaps matching TRBD2 (5 bases). Trimming cost V 0 bases and J 1 base, with 10 bases left between them. This CDR3 spans 16 amino acids. Germline CDR1 reads SGHRS; CDR2 reads YFSETQ. The CDR3 protein is CASSLAAAVNTGELFF. The DNA for the CDR3 is TGCGCCAGCAGCTTGGCTGCAGCGGTGAACACCGGGGAGCTGTTTTTT.

CDR3 residues: CASSPGGGSTDTQYF. Written as DNA, the CDR3 is TGTGCCAGCAGCCCCGGAGGGGGAAGCACAGATACGCAGTATTTT. The chain recombines TRBV28 with TRBJ2-3; D tentatively fits TRBD1 or TRBD2 (6 bases each). The CDR3 is made up of 15 amino acids. V was pared by 6 bases and J by 0 bases, with 13 bases between. Per germline, CDR1 MDHEN and CDR2 SYDVKM.

This clonotype occurred many times. V is TRBV7-2 and J is TRBJ2-7, with TRBD1 as a possible D gene (5 bases). Between the trimmed V and J ends, which lost 1 base and 6 bases, there was a span of 19 bases. CDR1 SGHTA and CDR2 FQGNSA come from the germline V gene. This CDR3 is 16 amino acids long. CDR3 sequence: CASSLGGTTGTGEQYF. The CDR3 DNA follows: TGTGCCAGCAGCTTAGGGGGAACAACAGGAACTGGCGAGCAGTACTTC.

This clonotype was observed many times. The rearrangement uses TRBV18 and TRBJ2-1; maybe TRBD2 (6 bases). V gave up 3 bases and J gave up 6 bases, with 6 bases separating them. Germline CDR1 is KGHSH and CDR2 is LQKENI. The length of the CDR3 is 12 residues. In DNA, the CDR3 is TGTGCCAGCTCACCGGGGGGCAATGAGCAGTTCTTC. Amino acid sequence: CASSPGGNEQFF.

This clonotype was observed at least ten times. CDR3 bases: TGCGCCAGCAGCTTGGCCGCAGGGGATCCCAGAAACACCATATATTTT. Translated: CASSLAAGDPRNTIYF. The rearrangement joins TRBV5-1 to TRBJ1-3, with a possible D match to TRBD1 (6 bases). This CDR3 region has 16 residues. V was pared by 0 bases and J by 5 bases, with 15 bases between. The germline CDR1 and CDR2 sequences are SGHRS and YFSETQ.

With regard to this clonotype: A clone one base away is much larger, so this may be a read error. V and J are TRBV4-3 and TRBJ2-3, with TRBD2 as a possible D gene (6 bases). The CDR3 runs 16 residues. CDR1 is LGHNA and CDR2 is YSLEER in the germline V gene. In DNA form, the CDR3 reads TGCGTCAGCAGCCAAGATCTGCGGGGTAGCACAGATACGCAGTATTTT. The encoded protein is CVSSQDLRGSTDTQYF.

This clonotype was counted ten times or more. The chain combines TRBV10-3 with TRBJ2-5; D ambiguous. V was shortened by 2 bases and J by 1 base, with 5 bases between the two germline ends. The CDR3 covers 13 residues. Germline CDR1 reads ENHRY; CDR2 reads SYGVKD. The CDR3 spells CAISEDLQETQYF. CDR3 bases: TGTGCCATCAGTGAGGACCTCCAAGAGACCCAGTACTTC.

The V call is TRBV6-2 or TRBV6-3, the J call TRBJ2-3, with no clear D. Germline values: CDR1 MNHEY, CDR2 SVGEGT. The length of the CDR3 is 13 residues. Trimming took off 6 bases at V and 2 bases at J, with 9 bases between the two ends. CDR3 protein: CASRHTVTDTQYF. In DNA, the CDR3 is TGTGCCAGCAGGCACACTGTCACAGATACGCAGTATTTT.

This clonotype is classed as medium-sized. The rearrangement links TRBV7-9 to TRBJ2-7; 10 bases line up with TRBD1. The CDR3 spans 15 residues. CDR1 SEHNR and CDR2 FQNEAQ come from the germline V gene (reference sequence). The junction had 2 bases not matched to a gene; V was cut back by 2 bases and J by 1 base. The CDR3 sequence: CASSLWGQGSYEQYF. In DNA, the CDR3 is TGTGCCAGCAGCTTATGGGGACAGGGGTCCTACGAGCAGTACTTC.

This clonotype was observed many times. The chain links TRBV6-1 to TRBJ2-7; D might be TRBD1 or TRBD2, each matching 5 bases. In germline, CDR1 is MNHNS, CDR2 SASEGT. There are 15 residues in the CDR3. Trimming took 4 bases from V and 1 from J, leaving 14 bases between them. CDR3 in amino acids: CASSGGRDGSYEQYF. In nucleotides, the CDR3 is TGTGCCAGCAGTGGAGGAAGGGACGGATCCTACGAGCAGTACTTC.

This clonotype was observed many times. The gene calls are TRBV10-2 and TRBJ1-4, with D unclear. There are 14 residues in the CDR3. Germline V CDR1 and CDR2: WSHSY, SAAADI. V was pared by 3 bases and J by 5 bases, with 10 bases between. The CDR3 region is CASSEPGVNEKLFF. The CDR3 DNA follows: TGCGCCAGCAGTGAACCGGGAGTGAATGAAAAACTGTTTTTT.

This chain connects TRBV2 to TRBJ2-1, with TRBD2 matching over 13 bases. Trimming cost V 1 base and J 9 bases; bases outside gene matches: 3. Looked up from germline, CDR1 is SNHLY and CDR2 is FYNNEI. The CDR3 spans 15 residues. CDR3 sequence (DNA): TGTGCCAGCAGTGAAGGGACTAGCGGGGGAGCTGAGCAGTTCTTC. Its protein is CASSEGTSGGAEQFF.

This clonotype was seen ten or more times. The V call is TRBV7-2, the J call TRBJ2-1; no clear D gene. Deletions cut 5 bases from V and 10 bases from J, with 15 bases between. This CDR3 region has 13 residues. Germline V CDR1 and CDR2: SGHTA, FQGNSA. CDR3 amino acids: CASSLMGGREQFF. The CDR3 coding sequence is TGTGCCAGCAGCCTAATGGGCGGCAGAGAGCAGTTCTTC.

In its sample, this clonotype was seen many times. The chain combines TRBV28 with TRBJ2-7, with a possible D match to TRBD2 (6 bases). Per the germline V gene, CDR1 is MDHEN and CDR2 is SYDVKM. The CDR3 is 14 amino acids. The V gene lost 7 bases and the J gene lost 2 bases, with 15 bases spanning the gap. As DNA, the CDR3 is TGTGCCAGCAACGGGGGAACAGCTACCTACGAGCAGTACTTC. Translated: CASNGGTATYEQYF.

The genes are TRBV6-5 and TRBJ2-3; 7 positions match TRBD2. CDR1 is MNHEY, CDR2 SVGAGI, per germline. With V trimmed by 7 bases and J by 1 base, 8 bases remained unmatched. There are 15 residues in the CDR3. DNA for the CDR3: TGTGCCAGCACCCGAAGCGGGGCCCGCACAGATACGCAGTATTTT. Amino acids: CASTRSGARTDTQYF.

This clonotype was picked up a small number of times. The J gene is TRBJ1-5, the V gene TRBV19; no firm D call. V was trimmed by 4 bases and J by 2 bases, leaving 6 bases between them. The germline V gene has CDR1 LNHDA and CDR2 SQIVND (reference sequence). The CDR3 loop spans 13 amino acids. The CDR3 is CASSNRGNQPQHF. The CDR3 bases are TGTGCCAGTAGTAACAGAGGCAATCAGCCCCAGCATTTT.

This clonotype was counted at least ten times. The J gene is TRBJ2-7, the V gene TRBV5-1; 9 bases fit TRBD1. CDR1 and CDR2 (germline): SGHRS, YFSETQ. The trim removed 4 bases at V and 1 base at J, leaving 6 bases unmatched. The CDR3 is 15 residues long. As DNA, the CDR3 is TGCGCCAGCAGCAGGGGGACAGGGAATTCCTACGAGCAGTACTTC. Translating it yields CASSRGTGNSYEQYF. Looking up the rest from reference TRBV5-1 and TRBJ2-7 gives the full variable domain: KAGVTQTPRYLIKTRGQQVTLSCSPISGHRSVSWYQQTPGQGLQFLFEYFSETQRNKGNFPGRFSGRQFSNSRSEMNVSTLELGDSALYLCASSRGTGNSYEQYFGPGTRLTVT.